This T cell receptor beta chain was sequenced for a study of cytomegalovirus exposure and HLA in healthy donors. V dropped 2 bases and J dropped 2 bases, with 12 bases sitting between them. The germline V gene has CDR1 SNHLY and CDR2 FYNNEI. This CDR3 region has 16 residues. Researchers ran the PCR with 60 Vbeta and 13 Jbeta primers. The data were produced by immunoSEQ multiplex PCR, yet TCRdb's version contains in-frame clones alone and is incomplete. The sample comprises some 170,000 clones, roughly 65% of which are singletons, and around 4.6% rests with the top ten. This TCR derives from a young man in good health and CMV-seropositive. Material for sequencing was PBMCs. This chain connects TRBV2 to TRBJ2-2; tentative D call: TRBD2 (6 bases). CDR3 bases: TGTGCCAGCAGTGAAAGGGGACTTACCAACACCGGGGAGCTGTTTTTT. It translates to CASSERGLTNTGELFF.